The T cell receptor beta chain described here comes from a study of blood T cells in healthy people across ages (dated by TCRdb to about 2015). The study in broad terms: Template switching captured roughly one uniquely barcoded TCR beta cDNA molecule per two T cells in model experiments. To track age-related changes in TCR beta repertoire diversity, the study relied on deep sequencing normalized with unique cDNA molecular identifiers. The donors were divided into four age groups: young (average approximately 16 years), middle-aged (about 40), aged (approximately 62) and long-lived (82). Donors of different ages were randomly distributed across sequencing lanes to avoid experimental bias. Two additional independent replicas of 1 million unique cDNA reads from the same blood draw were analyzed for two donors (one aged 18 to 30 and one aged 80 or older).

At least ten counts were recorded for this clonotype. This receptor's antigen is unknown. One base away there is no much larger clone; base qualities are not given. CDR1 is given as DFQATT and CDR2 as SNEGSKA, both from the germline V gene (reference sequence). From the cysteine up to the phenylalanine, the CDR3 has a length of 10 residues. The sequence is cut down to CDR3 DNA, 30 bases in frame from base 1. V lost 3 bases and J lost 5 bases; the stretch between them is 4 bases long. Study-level results and caveats: Compared with the aged group, the long-lived group had more naive CD4+ T cells, fewer expanded clones and increased TCR diversity, suggesting age selection. Observed TCR beta diversity per million T cells fell roughly linearly with age, and a significant reduction was already apparent by age roughly 41. There was a strong correlation between observed TCR beta diversity and the percentage of naive T cells measured by flow cytometry. Because the CMV infection status of the donors was unknown, age-related changes in expanded clonotypes may potentially have been confounded. Estimates of total diversity based on one million sequenced T cells were regarded as lower bounds and as underestimates. Conclusive comparison of naive and antigen-experienced compartments was prevented by the profiling of bulk unsorted PBMCs.

The receptor library was made with 5' RACE. TCRdb records Illumina HiSeq 2500 as the sequencer. A second PCR of roughly 7 to 11 cycles was performed with a sample-barcoded 5' primer and a J-beta primer mix. A unique molecular identifier was introduced onto each TCR beta cDNA molecule by a template-switch 5' adaptor carrying 12 random nucleotides. At least 2.5 million CDR3-containing paired-end reads were obtained from each sample. First-strand cDNA was synthesized from all RNA with the Mint cDNA synthesis kit, primed by a TRBC-specific oligonucleotide. Following uracil-DNA glycosylase treatment, a first 18-cycle PCR with universal primers M1SS and BC2_uni_R was performed on all cDNA. In the authors' own workflow: Normalization of each sample was performed by random selection of 1 million high-quality reads, each carrying a distinct molecular identifier. Reads with shared molecular identifiers were discarded instead of being binned into consensus sequences. MiTCR, set to a Q25 quality threshold and the strictest error-elimination algorithm, was used for CDR3 identification, clonotype clustering and error correction. A nonparametric unseen species model with Euler transformation was used to estimate lower-bound total TCR beta diversity. TCRdb reran the public reads through fastp at Q25 and MiXCR, keeping productive beta chains. All rows with the same CDR3 protein become a single entry with the most common DNA and genes. TCRdb, not the original authors, processed these V and J calls. This sample lists more than 1,400,000 distinct CDR3 sequences; 42% were detected once. The top ten constitute 7.9% of the sample.

Donors were 39 systemically healthy Caucasian individuals from Russia aged roughly 6 to 95 years. Each donor gave about 11 milliliters of peripheral blood, drawn into EDTA-treated Vacutainer tubes. Ficoll-Paque density-gradient centrifugation was used to isolate PBMCs, with at least 7 million per sample. Total RNA, at least 6 micrograms per sample, was extracted from PBMCs with Trizol reagent. The percentages of naive CD45RAhigh/CD27high T cells were determined by flow cytometry on a PBMC aliquot from every donor. This sequence uses TRBV20-1 and TRBJ2-5, with the D gene call left open. The receptor was derived from a woman aged 18 to 35 in good health. The sequenced material came from blood. The CDR3 reads CSARGETQYF. The DNA is TGCAGTGCTAGGGGGGAGACCCAGTACTTC.